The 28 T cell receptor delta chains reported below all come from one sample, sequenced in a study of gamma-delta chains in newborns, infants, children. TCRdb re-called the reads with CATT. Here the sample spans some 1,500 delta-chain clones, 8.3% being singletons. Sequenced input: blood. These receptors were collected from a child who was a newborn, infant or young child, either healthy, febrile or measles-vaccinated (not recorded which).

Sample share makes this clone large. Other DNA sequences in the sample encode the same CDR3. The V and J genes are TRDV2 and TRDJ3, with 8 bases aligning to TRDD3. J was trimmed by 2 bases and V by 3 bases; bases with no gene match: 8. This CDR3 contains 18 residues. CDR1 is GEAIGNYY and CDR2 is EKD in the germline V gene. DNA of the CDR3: TGTGCCTGTGACCCCCTACTGGGGGCTACCTGGGACACCCGACAGATGTTTTTC. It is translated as CACDPLLGATWDTRQMFF.

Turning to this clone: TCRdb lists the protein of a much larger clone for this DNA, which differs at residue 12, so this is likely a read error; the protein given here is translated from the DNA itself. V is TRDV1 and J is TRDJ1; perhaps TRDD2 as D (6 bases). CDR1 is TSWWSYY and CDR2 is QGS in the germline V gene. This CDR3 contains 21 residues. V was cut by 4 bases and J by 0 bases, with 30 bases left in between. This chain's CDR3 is CALGAAFPKVWVIPHTDKLIF. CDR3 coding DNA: TGTGCTCTTGGGGCCGCCTTCCCCAAAGTCTGGGTGATACCCCACACCGATAAACTCATCTTT.

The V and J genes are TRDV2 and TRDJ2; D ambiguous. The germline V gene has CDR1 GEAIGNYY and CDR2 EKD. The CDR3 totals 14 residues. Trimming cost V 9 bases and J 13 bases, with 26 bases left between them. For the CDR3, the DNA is TGTGCCACCGGAGGGGCTCCCTCGACATCCCCACTCTTCTTT. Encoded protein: CATGGAPSTSPLFF.

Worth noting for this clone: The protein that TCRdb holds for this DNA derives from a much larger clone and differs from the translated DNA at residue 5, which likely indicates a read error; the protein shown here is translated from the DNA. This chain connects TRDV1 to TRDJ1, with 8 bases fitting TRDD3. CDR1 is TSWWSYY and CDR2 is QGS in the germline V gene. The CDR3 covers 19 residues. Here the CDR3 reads CALGKLLPLGAPYTDKLIF. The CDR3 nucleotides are TGTGCTCTTGGGAAACTCCTACCACTGGGGGCCCCGTACACCGATAAACTCATCTTT.

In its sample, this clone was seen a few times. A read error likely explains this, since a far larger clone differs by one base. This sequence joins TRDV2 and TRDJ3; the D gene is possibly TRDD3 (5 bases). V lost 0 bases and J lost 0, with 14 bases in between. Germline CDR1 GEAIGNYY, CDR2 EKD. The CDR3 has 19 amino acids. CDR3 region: CACDTDRGLSSWDTRQMFF. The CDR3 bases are TGTGCCTGTGACACCGACAGGGGGTTGAGCTCCTGGGACACCCGACAGATGTTTTTC.

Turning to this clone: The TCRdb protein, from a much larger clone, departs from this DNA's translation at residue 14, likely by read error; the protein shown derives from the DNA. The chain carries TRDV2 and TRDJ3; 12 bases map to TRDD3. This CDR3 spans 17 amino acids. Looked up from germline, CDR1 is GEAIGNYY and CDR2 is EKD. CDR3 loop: CACDILGDTWDTRRMFF. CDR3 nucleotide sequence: TGTGCCTGTGACATACTGGGGGATACCTGGGACACCCGACGGATGTTTTTC.

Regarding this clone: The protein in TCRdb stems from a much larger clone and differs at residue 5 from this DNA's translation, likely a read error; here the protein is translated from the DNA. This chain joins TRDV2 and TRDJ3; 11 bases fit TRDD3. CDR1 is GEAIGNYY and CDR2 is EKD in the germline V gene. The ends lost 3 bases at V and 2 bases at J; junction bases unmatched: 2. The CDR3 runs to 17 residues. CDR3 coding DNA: TGTGCCTGTGACGATGGGGGATACGCCTGGGACACCCGACAGATGTTTTTC. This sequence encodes CACDDGGYAWDTRQMFF.

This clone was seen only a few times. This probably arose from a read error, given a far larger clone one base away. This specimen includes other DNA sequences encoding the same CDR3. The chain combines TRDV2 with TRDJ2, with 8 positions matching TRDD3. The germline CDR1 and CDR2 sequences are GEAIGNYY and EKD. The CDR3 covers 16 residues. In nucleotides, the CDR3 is TGCGCCTGTGATGTTACTGGGGGGGCTTTGACAGCACAACTCTTCTTT. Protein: CACDVTGGALTAQLFF.

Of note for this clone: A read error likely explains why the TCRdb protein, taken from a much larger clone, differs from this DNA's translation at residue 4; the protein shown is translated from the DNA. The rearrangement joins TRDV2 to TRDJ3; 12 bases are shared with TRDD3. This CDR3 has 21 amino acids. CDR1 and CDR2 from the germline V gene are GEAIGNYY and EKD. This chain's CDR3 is CACGTEPTGGYTSWDTRQMFF. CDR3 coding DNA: TGTGCCTGTGGCACCGAACCGACTGGGGGATACACCTCCTGGGACACCCGACAGATGTTTTTC.

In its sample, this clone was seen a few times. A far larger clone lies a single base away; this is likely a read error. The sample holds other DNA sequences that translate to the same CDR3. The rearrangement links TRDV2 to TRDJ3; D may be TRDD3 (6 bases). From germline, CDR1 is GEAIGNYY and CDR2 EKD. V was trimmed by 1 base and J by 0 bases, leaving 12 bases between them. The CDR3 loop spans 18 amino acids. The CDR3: CACDTWGASSWDTRQMFF. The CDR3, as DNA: TGTGCCTGTGACACTTGGGGGGCAAGCTCCTGGGACACCCGACAGATGTTTTTC.

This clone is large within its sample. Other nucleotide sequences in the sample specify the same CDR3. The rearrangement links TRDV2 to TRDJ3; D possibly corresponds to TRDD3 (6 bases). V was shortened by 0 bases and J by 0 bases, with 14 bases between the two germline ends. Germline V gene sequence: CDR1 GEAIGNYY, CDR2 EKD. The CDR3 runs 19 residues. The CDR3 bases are TGTGCCTGTGACACCAAGCGTACTGGGTCCTCCTGGGACACCCGACAGATGTTTTTC. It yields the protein CACDTKRTGSSWDTRQMFF.

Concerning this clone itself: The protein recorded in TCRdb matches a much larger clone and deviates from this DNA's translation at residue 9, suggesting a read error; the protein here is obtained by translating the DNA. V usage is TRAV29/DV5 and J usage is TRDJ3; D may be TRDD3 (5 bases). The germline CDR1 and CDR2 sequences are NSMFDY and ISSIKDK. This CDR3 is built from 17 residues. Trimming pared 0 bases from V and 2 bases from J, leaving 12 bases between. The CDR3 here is CAASALGCTWDTRQMFF. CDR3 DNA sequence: TGTGCAGCAAGCGCGCTGGGTTGCACCTGGGACACCCGACAGATGTTTTTC. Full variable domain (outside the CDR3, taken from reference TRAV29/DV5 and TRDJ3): DQQVKQNSPSLSVQEGRISILNCDYTNSMFDYFLWYKKYPAEGPTFLISISSIKDKNEDGRFTVFLNKSAKHLSLHIVPSQPGDSAVYFCAASALGCTWDTRQMFFGTGIKLFVEP.

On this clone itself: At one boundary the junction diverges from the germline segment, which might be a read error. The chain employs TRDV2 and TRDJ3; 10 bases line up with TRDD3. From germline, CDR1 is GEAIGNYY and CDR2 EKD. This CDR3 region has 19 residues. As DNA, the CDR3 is TGTGCCTGTGCCATACTGGGGGATTCCAGCTCCTGGGCCACCCGACAGATGTTTTTC. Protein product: CACAILGDSSSWATRQMFF.

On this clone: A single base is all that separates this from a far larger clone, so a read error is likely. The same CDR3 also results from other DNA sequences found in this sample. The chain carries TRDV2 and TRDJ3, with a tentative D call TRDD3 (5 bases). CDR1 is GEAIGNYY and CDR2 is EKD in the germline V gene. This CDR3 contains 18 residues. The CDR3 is CACDTVRPYSWDTRQMFF. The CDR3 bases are TGTGCCTGTGACACTGTACGGCCATACTCCTGGGATACCCGACAGATGTTTTTC.

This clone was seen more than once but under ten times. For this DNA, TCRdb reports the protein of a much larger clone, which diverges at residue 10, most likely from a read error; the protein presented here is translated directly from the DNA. CDR3 nucleotide sequence: TGTGCCTGTGACAAGACGGAGAGCTCCTTGGACACCCGACAGATGTTTTTC. It specifies CACDKTESSLDTRQMFF. This sequence joins TRDV2 and TRDJ3; D gene ambiguous. CDR3 length: 17 amino acids. Germline CDR1 is GEAIGNYY and CDR2 is EKD.

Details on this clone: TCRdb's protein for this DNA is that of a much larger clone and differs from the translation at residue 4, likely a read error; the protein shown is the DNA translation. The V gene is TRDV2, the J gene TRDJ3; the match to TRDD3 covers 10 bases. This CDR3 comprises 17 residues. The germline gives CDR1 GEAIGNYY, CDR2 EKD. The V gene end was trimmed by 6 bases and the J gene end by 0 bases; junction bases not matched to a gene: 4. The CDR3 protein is CACTAGGYSWDTRQMFF. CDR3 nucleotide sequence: TGTGCCTGTACGGCTGGGGGATACTCCTGGGACACCCGACAGATGTTTTTC.

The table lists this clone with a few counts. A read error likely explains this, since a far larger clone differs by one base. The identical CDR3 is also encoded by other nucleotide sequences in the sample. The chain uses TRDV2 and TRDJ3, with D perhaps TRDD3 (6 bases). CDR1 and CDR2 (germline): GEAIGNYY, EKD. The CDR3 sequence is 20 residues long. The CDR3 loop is CACDTWGPKPSSWDTRQMFF. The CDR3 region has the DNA TGCGCCTGTGACACCTGGGGCCCCAAGCCAAGCTCCTGGGACACCCGACAGATGTTTTTC.

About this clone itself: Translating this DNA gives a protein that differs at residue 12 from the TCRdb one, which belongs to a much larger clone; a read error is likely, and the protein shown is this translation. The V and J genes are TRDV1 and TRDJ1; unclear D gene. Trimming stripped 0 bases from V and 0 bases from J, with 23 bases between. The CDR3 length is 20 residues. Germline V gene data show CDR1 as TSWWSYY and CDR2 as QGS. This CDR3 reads CALGELRRGGTPLYTDKLIF. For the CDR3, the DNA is TGTGCTCTTGGGGAACTAAGACGGGGCGGTACCCCTTTGTACACCGATAAACTCATCTTT.

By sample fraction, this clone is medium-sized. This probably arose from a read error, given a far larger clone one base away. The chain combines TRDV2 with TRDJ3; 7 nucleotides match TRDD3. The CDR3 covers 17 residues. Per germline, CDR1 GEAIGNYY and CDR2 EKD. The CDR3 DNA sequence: TGTGCCTGTGACACCTGGGGGAGCTCCCGGGACACCCGACAGATGTTTTTC. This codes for CACDTWGSSRDTRQMFF.

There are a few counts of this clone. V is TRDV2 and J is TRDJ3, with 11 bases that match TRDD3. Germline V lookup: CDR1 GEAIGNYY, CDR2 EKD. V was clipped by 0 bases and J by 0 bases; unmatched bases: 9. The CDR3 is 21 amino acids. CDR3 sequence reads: CACDTVARTGGYSWDTRQMFF. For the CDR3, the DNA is TGTGCCTGTGACACCGTCGCGCGTACTGGGGGATACTCCTGGGACACCCGACAGATGTTTTTC.

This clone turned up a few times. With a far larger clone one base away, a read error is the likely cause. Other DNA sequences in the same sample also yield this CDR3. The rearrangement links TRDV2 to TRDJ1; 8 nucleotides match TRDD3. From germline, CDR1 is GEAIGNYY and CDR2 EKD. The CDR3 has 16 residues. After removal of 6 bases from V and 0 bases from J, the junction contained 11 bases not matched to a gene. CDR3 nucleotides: TGTGCCTGTTCCGTACTGGGGGCTCCTTACACCGATAAACTCATCTTT. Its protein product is CACSVLGAPYTDKLIF.

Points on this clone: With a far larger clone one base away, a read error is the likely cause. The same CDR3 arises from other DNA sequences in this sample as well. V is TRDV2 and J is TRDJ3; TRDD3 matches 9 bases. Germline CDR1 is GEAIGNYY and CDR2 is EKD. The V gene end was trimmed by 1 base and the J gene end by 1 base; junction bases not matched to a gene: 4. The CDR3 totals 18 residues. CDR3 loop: CACDTGDTRSWDTRQMFF. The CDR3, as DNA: TGTGCCTGTGACACGGGGGATACACGGTCCTGGGACACCCGACAGATGTTTTTC.

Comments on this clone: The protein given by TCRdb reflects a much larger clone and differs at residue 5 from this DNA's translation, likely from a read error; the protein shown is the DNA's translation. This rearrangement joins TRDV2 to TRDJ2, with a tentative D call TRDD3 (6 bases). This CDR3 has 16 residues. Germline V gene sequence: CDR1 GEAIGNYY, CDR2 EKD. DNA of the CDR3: TGTGCCTGTGACATCGGAGGGGATCCCTCGACAGCGCAACTCTTCTTT. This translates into CACDIGGDPSTAQLFF.

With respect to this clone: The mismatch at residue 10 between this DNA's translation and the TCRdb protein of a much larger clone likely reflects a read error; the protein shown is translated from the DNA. For the CDR3, the DNA is TGTGCCTGTGACACGGGTGGATGGGGGAGACGGCCCGACTCCTGGGACACCCGACAGATGTTTTTC. Its protein is CACDTGGWGRRPDSWDTRQMFF. The V gene is TRDV2, the J gene TRDJ3, with 7 bases that match TRDD3. V gave up 1 base and J gave up 0 bases; unmatched junction bases: 17. This CDR3 has 22 residues. CDR1 and CDR2 (germline): GEAIGNYY, EKD.

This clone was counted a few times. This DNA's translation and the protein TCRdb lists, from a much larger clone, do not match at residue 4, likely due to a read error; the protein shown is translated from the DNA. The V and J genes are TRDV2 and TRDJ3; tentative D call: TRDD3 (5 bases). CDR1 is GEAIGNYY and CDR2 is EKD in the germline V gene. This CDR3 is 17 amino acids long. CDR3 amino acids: CACGTLGDSWDTRQMFF. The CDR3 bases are TGTGCCTGTGGCACCCTGGGCGACTCCTGGGACACCCGACAGATGTTTTTC.

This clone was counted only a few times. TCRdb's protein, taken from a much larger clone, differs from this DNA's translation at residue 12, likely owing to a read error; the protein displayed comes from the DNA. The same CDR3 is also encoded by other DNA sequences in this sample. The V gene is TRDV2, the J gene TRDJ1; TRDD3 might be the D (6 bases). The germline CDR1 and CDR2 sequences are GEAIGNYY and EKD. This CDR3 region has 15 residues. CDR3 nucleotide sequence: TGTGCCTGTGACAACGGATACCTGTACACCGATAGACTCATCTTT. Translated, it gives CACDNGYLYTDRLIF.

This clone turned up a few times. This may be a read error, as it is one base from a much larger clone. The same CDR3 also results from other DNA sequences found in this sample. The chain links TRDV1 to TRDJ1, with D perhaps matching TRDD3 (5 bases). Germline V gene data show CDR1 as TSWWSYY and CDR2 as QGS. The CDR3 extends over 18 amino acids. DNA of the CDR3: TGTGCTCTTGGGGAGTCCTTATTCCGCACAGGTGGGGCCGATAAACTCATCTTC. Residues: CALGESLFRTGGADKLIF.

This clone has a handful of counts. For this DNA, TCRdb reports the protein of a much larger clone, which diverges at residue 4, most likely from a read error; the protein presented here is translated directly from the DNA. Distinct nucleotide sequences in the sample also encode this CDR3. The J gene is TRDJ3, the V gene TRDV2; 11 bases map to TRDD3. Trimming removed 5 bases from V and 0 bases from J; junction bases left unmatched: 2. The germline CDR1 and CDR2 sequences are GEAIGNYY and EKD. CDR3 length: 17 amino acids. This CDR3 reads CACGTGGYSWDTRQMFF. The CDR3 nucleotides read TGTGCCTGTGGCACTGGGGGATACTCCTGGGACACCCGACAGATGTTTTTC.